This T cell receptor (beta chain) was identified in a study of Graves' ophthalmopathy and Graves' hyperthyroidism. Deletions cut 0 bases from V and 0 bases from J, with 21 bases between. This CDR3 comprises 20 residues. Germline-derived CDR1 and CDR2 are SNHLY and FYNNEI. Amplification of TCR beta CDR3 regions used RNA transcripts. An opening RT-PCR round employed HTBI primers and preceded a second-round multiplex PCR. TCRdb reprocessed the multiplex PCR reads via MiXCR and lists one record per CDR3 protein. Of a few hundred thousand distinct CDR3 sequences listed, just over 15% are singletons. Findings and limits, study-wide: Appearing in blood as well were most expanded thyroid clonotypes above 0.001 frequency. Sensitivity of roughly 64% and specificity of roughly 78% were achieved by the model that predicted ophthalmopathy progression.

This clonotype was seen many times. No antigen is known for it. Hyperthyroidism patients, aged 18 to 65, were newly diagnosed, under 2 months' duration. PBMCs were density-gradient isolated from around 10 ml fresh blood. The V call is TRBV2, the J call TRBJ1-3; D uncertain. The source material was peripheral blood. This TCR came from a woman between 18 and 29 years old with stable Graves' hyperthyroidism. The chain's CDR3 is CASSEAMDAQSWSSGNTIYF. CDR3 nucleotide sequence: TGTGCCAGCAGTGAAGCGATGGACGCTCAGAGCTGGAGCTCTGGAAACACCATATATTTT. Full variable domain (rest looked up from reference TRBV2 and TRBJ1-3): EPEVTQTPSHQVTQMGQEVILRCVPISNHLYFYWYRQILGQKVEFLVSFYNNEISEKSEIFDDQFSVERPDGSNFTLKIRSTKLEDSAMYFCASSEAMDAQSWSSGNTIYFGEGSWLTVV.